These T cell receptor beta chains were read from a single sample in a study of cytomegalovirus exposure and HLA in healthy donors. Only in-frame clones appear in the TCRdb table, and some are missing; sequencing was by immunoSEQ multiplex PCR. The sample has 180,000 or so clones, roughly 84% seen once. The material sequenced was PBMCs. The receptors stem from a male donor in good health and CMV-seronegative. Each CDR3 is given with its conserved first and last residue. Fields, in order: D gene, CDR3 length, clone size, J gene, V gene, CDR3 DNA, CDR3 protein. The D gene is left open where the match is weak. Only part of the rows carry a size: once, few, many, or a class if the clone is expanded.

NA	15	NA	TRBJ1-5	TRBV6-6	TGTGCCAGCAGGCCCGACAGCGGGGGATATCAGCCCCAGCATTTT	CASRPDSGGYQPQHF
TRBD1	15	once	TRBJ2-7	TRBV6-5	TGTGCCAGCAACTTACGGAGGCCTACAGGGGTCGAGCAGTACTTC	CASNLRRPTGVEQYF
TRBD1	14	NA	TRBJ1-5	TRBV27	TGTGCCAGCAGTTGGGGCAGGGGGGATCAGCCCCAGCATTTT	CASSWGRGDQPQHF
TRBD1	14	NA	TRBJ2-7	TRBV28	TGTGCCAGCAGTTTGAGGGACAGAATTAACGAGCAGTACTTC	CASSLRDRINEQYF
NA	14	NA	TRBJ1-5	TRBV30	TGTGCCTGGAGTGTCAGGCGTAGCAATCAGCCCCAGCATTTT	CAWSVRRSNQPQHF
TRBD2	14	NA	TRBJ2-3	TRBV9	TGTGCCAGCAGCCTCAGGGAGGGAGGCGATACGCAGTATTTT	CASSLREGGDTQYF
TRBD1	13	NA	TRBJ1-5	TRBV5-6	TGTGCCAGCAGCCCGGGGACAGGGGGCGAGAAGCATTTT	CASSPGTGGEKHF
TRBD2	17	NA	TRBJ2-7	TRBV11-2	TGTGCCAGCAGCCGAAATGGGGCGCGACTAGCACATTACGAGCAGTACTTC	CASSRNGARLAHYEQYF
NA	13	NA	TRBJ1-1	TRBV5-1	TGCGCCAGCAGCACCCCGGGGAGGACTGAAGCTTTCTTT	CASSTPGRTEAFF
NA	15	NA	TRBJ2-5	TRBV7-3	TGTGCCAGCAGCCTTTCAGGGACACGGCAAGAGACCCAGTACTTC	CASSLSGTRQETQYF
NA	14	NA	TRBJ1-1	TRBV21-1	TGTGCCAGCAGCCCGAGGTCCCCCAAACTGCGAGCTTTCTTT	CASSPRSPKLRAFF
TRBD1	14	NA	TRBJ2-5	TRBV18	TGTGCCAGCTCACCGAAGACAGGGGGGGAGACCCAGTACTTC	CASSPKTGGETQYF
TRBD2	17	once	TRBJ2-5	TRBV5-4	TGTGCCAGCAGCTTGGGACTAGCGGGGGGGTGGTCTGAGACCCAGTACTTC	CASSLGLAGGWSETQYF
TRBD1	15	NA	TRBJ2-1	TRBV6-6	TGTGCCAGCAGTAGACAGGGCAGGGGTAACAATGAGCAGTTCTTC	CASSRQGRGNNEQFF
NA	15	NA	TRBJ2-7	TRBV4-3	TGCGCCAGCAGCCAAGATTCCCGGGGGTTAGGCGAGCAGTACTTC	CASSQDSRGLGEQYF
TRBD2	14	NA	TRBJ2-2	TRBV7-3	TGTGCCAGCAGCTCGGGACTAGCTTTCGGGGAGCTGTTTTTT	CASSSGLAFGELFF
NA	19	NA	TRBJ2-1	TRBV11-3	TGTGCCAGCAGACTCTGGACTCGTAAAATGCCGAGCTCCTACAATGAGCAGTTCTTC	CASRLWTRKMPSSYNEQFF
TRBD1	16	NA	TRBJ2-1	TRBV4-2	TGTGCCAGCAGCCAACCTATGGGACAGGGGGGGAATGAGCAGTTCTTC	CASSQPMGQGGNEQFF
NA	15	NA	TRBJ2-2	TRBV5-1	TGCGCCAGCAGGGCGGGACAGCAAAACACCGGGGAGCTGTTTTTT	CASRAGQQNTGELFF
NA	17	once	TRBJ1-1	TRBV11-2	TGTGCCAGCAGCCCGGGGTTCGGGGGGAAGATAGGCACTGAAGCTTTCTTT	CASSPGFGGKIGTEAFF
TRBD1	17	NA	TRBJ2-2	TRBV14	TGTGCCAGCAGCCCACACACCGGGACAGGGACCACCGGGGAGCTGTTTTTT	CASSPHTGTGTTGELFF
TRBD1	15	NA	TRBJ1-5	TRBV28	TGTGCCAGCAGGGGGACAGGCGGATACAATCAGCCCCAGCATTTT	CASRGTGGYNQPQHF
TRBD1	12	few	TRBJ1-2	TRBV6-5	TGTGCCAGCAGAGGGACAGGGGAGGGCTACACCTTC	CASRGTGEGYTF